Detailed here is one T cell receptor beta chain. Its antigen is still unknown. The data derive from a study of cytomegalovirus exposure and HLA in healthy donors. The V end lost 0 bases, the J end lost 0 bases, and 9 bases lay between the germline ends. The CDR3 runs 15 residues. Germline V lookup: CDR1 SGHRS, CDR2 YFSETQ. Study observations and caveats: Roughly uniform sequencing depth across donors was assumed, possibly incorrectly.

Amplification used 60 Vbeta primers and 13 Jbeta primers. Original data processing: In a later analysis, around 10 million of 83 million or so unique beta chains occurred in at least two donors. Method: immunoSEQ multiplex PCR; TCRdb's copy keeps in-frame clones and lacks some. V and J calls and clone size follow that table, whereas D and trimming were derived from the DNA. The sample lists about 140,000 clones; around nine tenths were seen once. The chain is built from TRBV5-1 and TRBJ1-2, with D maybe TRBD1 (5 bases). The sample consisted of PBMCs. This receptor was taken from a woman aged 25 to 39 in good health and CMV-seronegative. This CDR3 is CASSLEPTANYGYTF. CDR3 DNA: TGCGCCAGCAGCTTGGAGCCGACAGCTAACTATGGCTACACCTTC.